Presented here are 18 T cell receptor beta chains from one specimen sequenced in a study of blood T cell repertoires in COVID-19. Repertoires were generated with immunoSEQ multiplex PCR, while TCRdb's copy carries only in-frame clones and drops some. The data contain about 180,000 clones, less than 90% of them seen just once; the ten biggest clones take up more than 7.5%. The sample consisted of peripheral blood. All receptors come from a woman in her 70s with COVID-19, enrolled during active disease.

The V call is TRBV7-9, the J call TRBJ1-4; 7 bases line up with TRBD1. The CDR3 is 16 residues long. V gave up 4 bases and J gave up 4 bases; unmatched junction bases: 9. Germline CDR1 and CDR2: SEHNR and FQNEAQ (reference sequence). The CDR3 region has the DNA TGTGCCAGCAGCTCCCAGAAGACAGGGTATAATGAAAAACTGTTTTTT. This encodes CASSSQKTGYNEKLFF.

As DNA, the CDR3 is TGTGCCAGCAGTTTATCGACTAGCGGGGCCCGTATCTCCGGGGATAATGAGCAGTTCTTC. It specifies CASSLSTSGARISGDNEQFF. The V gene is TRBV27, the J gene TRBJ2-1; 11 bases map to TRBD2. Unmatched junction bases numbered 17, after V lost 0 bases and J lost 7 bases. This CDR3 contains 20 residues. Per germline, CDR1 MNHEY and CDR2 SMNVEV (reference sequence).

This clone showed up just a few times. The V and J genes are TRBV18 and TRBJ2-7, with 9 bases identical to TRBD1. With V trimmed by 4 bases and J by 6 bases, 7 bases remained unmatched. The germline V gene has CDR1 KGHSH and CDR2 LQKENI. The CDR3 has 14 amino acids. The CDR3 DNA reads as TGTGCCAGCTCACAGGGACAGGGTTTGGCCGAGCAGTACTTC. Translation gives CASSQGQGLAEQYF.

The chain couples TRBV24-1 to TRBJ2-1; D is ambiguous. Per the germline V gene, CDR1 is KGHDR and CDR2 is SFDVKD. The V end was cut by 1 base, the J end by 6 bases, with 6 bases between. The CDR3 has 13 residues. This CDR3 reads CATSDFSLNEQFF. The CDR3 coding sequence is TGTGCCACCAGTGATTTCTCCCTCAATGAGCAGTTCTTC.

V is TRBV5-4 and J is TRBJ2-2, with D possibly being TRBD2 (5 bases). This CDR3 region has 16 residues. Germline CDR1 SGHNT, CDR2 YYREEE (reference sequence). Trimming took 3 bases from V and 0 from J, leaving 12 bases between them. The CDR3 region is CASSSPIGTNTGELFF. In DNA, the CDR3 is TGTGCCAGCAGCTCTCCCATCGGGACGAACACCGGGGAGCTGTTTTTT.

This chain uses TRBV6-5 with TRBJ1-5; possible D gene TRBD1, 6 bases. This CDR3 has 15 amino acids. Trimming pared 2 bases from V and 0 bases from J, leaving 8 bases between. The germline V gene has CDR1 MNHEY and CDR2 SVGAGI. Written as DNA, the CDR3 is TGTGCCAGCAGTTACAACAGGGATAGCAATCAGCCCCAGCATTTT. Translation: CASSYNRDSNQPQHF.

V is TRBV5-1 and J is TRBJ2-2; no reliable D call. The V end lost 4 bases, the J end lost 4 bases, and 14 bases lay between the germline ends. CDR1 SGHRS and CDR2 YFSETQ come from the germline V gene. The CDR3 runs 15 residues. The chain's CDR3 is CASSPRPEPTGELFF. The DNA for the CDR3 is TGCGCCAGCAGCCCGCGCCCGGAGCCCACCGGGGAGCTGTTTTTT.

V is TRBV28 and J is TRBJ1-2, with 7 bases fitting TRBD1. Germline values: CDR1 MDHEN, CDR2 SYDVKM. CDR3 length equals 13 residues. The CDR3 region has the DNA TGTGGAAGCCAGTCCGGACAGGTCTATGGCTACACCTTC. Amino acid sequence: CGSQSGQVYGYTF.

This rearrangement joins TRBV27 to TRBJ1-6, with D perhaps TRBD1 (5 bases). The CDR3 covers 14 residues. V dropped 5 bases and J dropped 13 bases, with 18 bases sitting between them. Germline values: CDR1 MNHEY, CDR2 SMNVEV (reference sequence). CDR3: CASSPLGLIEPLHF. The CDR3, as DNA: TGTGCCAGCAGTCCCCTGGGACTGATTGAGCCCCTCCACTTT.

Concerning this clone itself: A junction boundary mismatches the germline segment, possibly from a read error. The rearrangement uses TRBV5-1 and TRBJ1-2; the D is unclear. This CDR3 comprises 15 residues. CDR1 is SGHRS, CDR2 YFSETQ, per germline. This chain's CDR3 is CASSLEPISNYGYTF. For the CDR3, the DNA is TGCGCCAGCAGTTTGGAGCCTATTTCGAACTATGGCTACACCTTC.

V gene TRBV7-2 combines with J gene TRBJ2-1, with 8 bases fitting TRBD1. This CDR3 spans 14 amino acids. Germline assignment: CDR1 SGHTA and CDR2 FQGNSA. J lost 4 bases, V lost 5 bases, and 4 bases had no gene match. CDR3 region: CASSPDRVYNEQFF. Written as DNA, the CDR3 is TGTGCCAGCAGCCCGGACAGGGTATACAATGAGCAGTTCTTC.

V usage is TRBV6-4 and J usage is TRBJ2-1; 11 bases line up with TRBD1. This CDR3 has 13 amino acids. Trimming at V came to 8 bases and at J to 9 bases, leaving 6 bases not matched to a gene. CDR1 is MRHNA, CDR2 SNTAGT, per germline. The CDR3: CASGDRGVGEQFF. For the CDR3, the DNA is TGTGCCAGCGGGGACAGGGGGGTTGGTGAGCAGTTCTTC.

This clone was seen just once. The CDR3, as DNA: TGTGCCAGCAGTTACTCGAGACGGGGTGCTAACTACGAGCAGTACTTC. Residues: CASSYSRRGANYEQYF. This chain links TRBV6-2 or TRBV6-3 with TRBJ2-7, with D possibly matching TRBD2 (5 bases). V lost 0 bases and J lost 3, with 15 bases in between. Germline lookup yields CDR1 MNHEY and CDR2 SVGEGT. The CDR3 has 16 residues.

As regards this clone: Within the sample, other DNA sequences also encode this same CDR3. This chain links TRBV7-2 with TRBJ2-1; 11 bases align to TRBD2. Looked up from germline, CDR1 is SGHTA and CDR2 is FQGNSA. The CDR3 has 14 residues. V shed 3 bases, J shed 6 bases, and the junction held 1 base outside the gene matches. The CDR3 protein is CASSLGTSGNEQFF. CDR3 DNA sequence: TGTGCCAGCAGCTTGGGGACTAGCGGCAATGAGCAGTTCTTC.

The rearrangement links TRBV6-5 to TRBJ1-2, with no clear D. The V gene's germline CDR1 is MNHEY and CDR2 SVGAGI. CDR3 length: 15 amino acids. Deletions cut 8 bases from V and 4 bases from J, with 20 bases between. The CDR3 nucleotides read TGTGCCAGCGGCCTTGACTCGTGGGTTAGCTATGGCTACACCTTC. Translating it yields CASGLDSWVSYGYTF.

The V and J genes are TRBV7-2 and TRBJ2-5, with unresolved D. This CDR3 contains 13 residues. Germline CDR1 reads SGHTA; CDR2 reads FQGNSA. Between the trimmed V and J ends, which lost 4 bases and 4 bases, there was a span of 10 bases. For the CDR3, the DNA is TGTGCCAGCAGCTCGTACGCCGGAGAGACCCAGTACTTC. Translating gives CASSSYAGETQYF.

V gene TRBV3-1 (or the pseudogene TRBV3-2) combines with J gene TRBJ2-7, with 9 bases lining up with TRBD1. This CDR3 region has 16 residues. Trimming took 4 bases from V and 0 from J; bases not matched to a gene: 7. The germline gives CDR1 LGHDT, CDR2 YNNKEL (reference sequence). In DNA, the CDR3 is TGTGCCAGCAGCCGCCACGGGACAGGGAGCTCCTACGAGCAGTACTTC. This encodes CASSRHGTGSSYEQYF.

This clone was recorded once. The chain carries TRBV6-6 and TRBJ1-2, with D perhaps matching TRBD1 (5 bases). The CDR3 spans 15 residues. V shed 0 bases and J shed 5 bases, with 13 bases lying between them. Germline CDR1 and CDR2: MNHNY and SVGAGI (reference sequence). The CDR3 DNA sequence: TGTGCCAGCAGTTACTCGGGGCTGACAGAGTATGGCTACACCTTC. This sequence encodes CASSYSGLTEYGYTF.